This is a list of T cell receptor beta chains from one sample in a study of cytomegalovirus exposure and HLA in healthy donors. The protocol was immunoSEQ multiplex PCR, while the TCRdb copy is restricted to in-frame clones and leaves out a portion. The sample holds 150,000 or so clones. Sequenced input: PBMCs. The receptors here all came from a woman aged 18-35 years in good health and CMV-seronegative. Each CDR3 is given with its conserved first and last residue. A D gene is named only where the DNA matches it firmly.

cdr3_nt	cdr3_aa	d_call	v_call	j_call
TGTGCCAGCTGCGGGGCAGGGGATACGCAGTATTTT	CASCGAGDTQYF	-	TRBV2	TRBJ2-3
TGTGCCACCAGCAGAGACGCTAGACAGGGGGATGAAAAACTGTTTTTT	CATSRDARQGDEKLFF	TRBD1	TRBV15	TRBJ1-4
TGTGCCAGCAGTTACAGTAGAGAGCAGAACACTGAAGCTTTCTTT	CASSYSREQNTEAFF	-	TRBV6-5	TRBJ1-1
TGTGCCAGCAGTTATTCAGGGGGAGATAATTCACCCCTCCACTTT	CASSYSGGDNSPLHF	TRBD1	TRBV6-5	TRBJ1-6
TGTGCCAGCAGCCGCGACCAGGGACAGGGGGCAGAAGCTTTCTTT	CASSRDQGQGAEAFF	TRBD1	TRBV4-2	TRBJ1-1
TGTGCCAGTAGTCCAATAAGTGGGGACAGGGGTAGTAAGGGTTGGCAGCCCCAGCATTTT	CASSPISGDRGSKGWQPQHF	TRBD1	TRBV19	TRBJ1-5
TGCGCCAGCAGCTTGGACTCGGACTCTATAAATGAGCAGTTCTTC	CASSLDSDSINEQFF	-	TRBV5-1	TRBJ2-1
TGTGCCAGTAGTAGGGGACTAGCGGGAGAGGCATCAGATACGCAGTATTTT	CASSRGLAGEASDTQYF	TRBD2	TRBV19	TRBJ2-3
TGTGCCAGCTCAAAGACTAGCGGGAGGTCGAGCTCCTACAATGAGCAGTTCTTC	CASSKTSGRSSSYNEQFF	TRBD2	TRBV18	TRBJ2-1
TGTGCCTGGAGTTTGGTTGGAGTTTCCTACAATGAGCAGTTCTTC	CAWSLVGVSYNEQFF	-	TRBV30	TRBJ2-1
TGTGCCAGTAGTATTCGGGGACAGGTCGGAGGAAAACTGTTTTTT	CASSIRGQVGGKLFF	TRBD1	TRBV19	TRBJ1-4
TGTGCCAGCAGCGCCAATAGAATAGCGAACACAGATACGCAGTATTTT	CASSANRIANTDTQYF	-	TRBV9	TRBJ2-3
TGTGCCAGCAAGAGCAGGGTAACTACCGGGGAGCTGTTTTTT	CASKSRVTTGELFF	-	TRBV6-1	TRBJ2-2
TGTGCCAGCAGTACGGACTCATACTCTGGAAACACCATATATTTT	CASSTDSYSGNTIYF	-	TRBV6-5	TRBJ1-3